The TCR delta chain under discussion was sequenced for a study of gammadelta T cells in human blood (dated by TCRdb to between 2020 and 2021). Study-level results and caveats: In the study, polyclonal expansion of innate gamma-delta T cells immediately after birth was reported to appear to be driven by microbial exposure.

Library construction relied on RT-PCR. The run used an Illumina MiSeq. For TCRdb, the public reads were processed anew by CATT, and duplicate DNA sequences were folded into one row. This sample holds 300 to 400 delta-chain clones; about 23% were observed only once. The ten biggest clones cover less than 25% of the sample. This clone is classified as large (0.1 to 1%). What this receptor recognizes is not known. Base qualities are missing; no much larger clone stands one base away. Inclusive of the bounding cysteine and phenylalanine, the CDR3 is 18 residues long. The CDR3 DNA has 54 bases and is translated from base 1. Per the germline V gene (reference sequence), NTAFDY is the CDR1 and IRPDVSE is the CDR2.

Input material: non-Vgamma9Vdelta2 gamma-delta T cells from infant blood. The TCR comes from a human donor. In this chain, TRAV23/DV6 is recombined with TRDJ1, and TRDD3 aligns with 8 junction nucleotides. For the CDR3, the sequence is CAVRSDPTELGDTDKLIF. The sequenced DNA: TGTGCTGTGAGGTCCGATCCTACCGAACTGGGGGACACCGATAAACTCATCTTT.